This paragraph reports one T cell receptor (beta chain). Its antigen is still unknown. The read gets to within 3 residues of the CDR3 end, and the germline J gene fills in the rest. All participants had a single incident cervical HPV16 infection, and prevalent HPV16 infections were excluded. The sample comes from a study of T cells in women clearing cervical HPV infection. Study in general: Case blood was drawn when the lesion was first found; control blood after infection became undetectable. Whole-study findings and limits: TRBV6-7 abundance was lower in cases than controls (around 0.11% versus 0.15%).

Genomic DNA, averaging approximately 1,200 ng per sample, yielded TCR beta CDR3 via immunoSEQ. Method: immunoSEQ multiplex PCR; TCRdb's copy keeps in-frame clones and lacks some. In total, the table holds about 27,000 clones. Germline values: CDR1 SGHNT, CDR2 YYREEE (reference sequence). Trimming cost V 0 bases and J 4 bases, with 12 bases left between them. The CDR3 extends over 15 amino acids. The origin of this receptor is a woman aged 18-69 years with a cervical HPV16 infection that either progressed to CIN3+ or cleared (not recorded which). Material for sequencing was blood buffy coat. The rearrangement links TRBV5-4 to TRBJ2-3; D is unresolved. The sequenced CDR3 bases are TGTGCCAGCAGCTTGGCCTTAGAAATGTCAGATACG. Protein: CASSLALEMSDT. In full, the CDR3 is CASSLALEMSDTQYF.